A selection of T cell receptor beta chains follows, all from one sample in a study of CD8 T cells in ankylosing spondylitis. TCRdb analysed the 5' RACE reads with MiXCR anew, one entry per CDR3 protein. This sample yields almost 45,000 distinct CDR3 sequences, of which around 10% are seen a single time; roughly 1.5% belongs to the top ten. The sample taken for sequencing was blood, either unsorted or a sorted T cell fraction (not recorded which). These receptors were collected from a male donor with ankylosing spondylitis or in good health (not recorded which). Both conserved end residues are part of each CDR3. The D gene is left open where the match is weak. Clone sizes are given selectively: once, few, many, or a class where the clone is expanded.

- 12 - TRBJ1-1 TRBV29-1 CSVEDGGTEAFF TGCAGCGTTGAAGATGGGGGCACTGAAGCTTTCTTT
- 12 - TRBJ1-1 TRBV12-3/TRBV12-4 CASSPGHPEAFF TGTGCCAGCAGTCCTGGACATCCTGAAGCTTTCTTT
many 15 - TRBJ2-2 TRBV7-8 CASSLVSANTGELFF TGTGCCAGCAGCTTAGTGTCGGCGAACACCGGGGAGCTGTTTTTT
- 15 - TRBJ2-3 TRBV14 CASSQFIGMANAQYF TGTGCCAGCAGCCAATTCATTGGGATGGCGAATGCGCAGTATTTT
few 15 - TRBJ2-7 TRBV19 CASSRRQERPYEQYF TGTGCCAGTAGTCGGCGACAGGAGCGCCCCTACGAGCAGTACTTC
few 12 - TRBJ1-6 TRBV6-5 CASSYANSPLHF TGTGCCAGCAGTTATGCGAATTCACCCCTCCACTTT
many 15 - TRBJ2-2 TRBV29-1 CSVEGGLSNTGELFF TGCAGCGTTGAAGGGGGACTTTCGAACACCGGGGAGCTGTTTTTT
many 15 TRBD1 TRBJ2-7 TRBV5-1 CASSLGQGGHYEQYF TGCGCCAGCAGCTTAGGACAGGGGGGGCACTACGAGCAGTACTTC
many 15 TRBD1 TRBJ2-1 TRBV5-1 CASIQGQGAYNEQFF TGCGCCAGCATCCAGGGACAGGGGGCCTACAATGAGCAGTTCTTC
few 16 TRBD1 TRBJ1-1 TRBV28 CASSNIQGVDSPEAFF TGTGCCAGCAGCAACATACAGGGGGTGGATTCCCCTGAAGCTTTCTTT
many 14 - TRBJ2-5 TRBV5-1 CASSRLENQETQYF TGCGCCAGCAGCCGACTGGAAAACCAAGAGACCCAGTACTTC
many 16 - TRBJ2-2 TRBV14 CASSQVPGRNTGELFF TGTGCCAGCAGCCAAGTACCAGGGAGGAACACCGGGGAGCTGTTTTTT
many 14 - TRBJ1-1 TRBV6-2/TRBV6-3 CASRQTGGDTEAFF TGTGCCAGCAGACAAACAGGAGGAGACACTGAAGCTTTCTTT
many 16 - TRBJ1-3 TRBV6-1 CASSLGGLFSGNTIYF TGTGCCAGCAGTCTCGGGGGGCTCTTCTCTGGAAACACCATATATTTT
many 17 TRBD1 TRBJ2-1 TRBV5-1 CASSLNRGSVSYNEQFF TGCGCCAGCAGCTTGAACAGGGGGTCTGTGTCCTACAATGAGCAGTTCTTC
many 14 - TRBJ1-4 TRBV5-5 CASSLTGLLEKLFF TGTGCCAGCAGCTTGACAGGGTTGTTAGAAAAACTGTTTTTT
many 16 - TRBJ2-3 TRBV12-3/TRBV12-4 CASSYGGLVRTDTQYF TGTGCCAGCAGTTATGGGGGGCTAGTTCGGACAGATACGCAGTATTTT
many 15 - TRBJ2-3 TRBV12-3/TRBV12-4 CASSLTQGSTDTQYF TGTGCCAGCAGTCTAACACAGGGTTCCACAGATACGCAGTATTTT
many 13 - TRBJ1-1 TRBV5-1 CASSFGGDTEAFF TGCGCCAGCAGTTTCGGGGGAGACACTGAAGCTTTCTTT